The sequence of this T cell receptor (beta chain) was determined in a study of cytomegalovirus exposure and HLA in healthy donors (dated by TCRdb to about 2017). Context from the whole study: An earlier analysis of approximately 590 of the donors reported 250 to 300 Gb of sequence data and 100 million to 130 million unique TCR beta sequences from some 180 million T cells. Approximately 330 gigabases of sequencing data and roughly 81 million unique TCR sequences made up an early release that covered around 640 HLA-typed donors. Among the roughly 430 genotyped donors, around 81% belonged to the genetic ancestry cluster associated with self-reported Caucasian donors. The study aimed to test whether cataloging public T cell receptors could reveal signatures of past pathogen exposure. The study profiled the T cell repertoires of 500 to 800 subjects by immunosequencing and related them to cytomegalovirus serostatus. Besides the first cohort of 500 to 700 subjects, a separate validation cohort made up of over 95 different subjects was used. To predict cytomegalovirus infection status, the study combined high-throughput TCR immunosequencing, statistical association of individual TCRs with disease status, and machine learning. To study patterns of TCR occurrence, a later analysis re-analyzed previously published TCR beta repertoires from 650 to 750 donors and added high-resolution HLA genotyping. Rather than drawing on any new phenotypic data, the later analysis identified candidate immune exposures from TCR beta sequences and the way those sequences occurred across donors. An earlier analysis of around 580 of the donors used high-throughput TCR beta sequencing to judge whether each TCR beta V gene segment behaved as functional or pseudogenic. Donor age, sex, ethnicity and CMV serostatus were compiled alongside the repertoire data. In a later genetic analysis, genome-wide SNP genotypes for about 55% of the 666 donors were used, and that subset was treated as a discovery cohort. All discovery cohort repertoires had been generated on a single sequencing platform. HLA typing included class I and class II loci at four-digit resolution. The number of donors typed differed by locus, with about 629-630 for A, B, C, DRB1 and DQB1, roughly 520 for DQA1, nearly 610 for DPA1, and some 440 for DPB1. Because of strong linkage in the cohort, roughly five DR-DQ haplotypes were treated as single units for association and clustering. Among around 400 genotyped donors of the cohort, an average of around 250,000 unique TCR beta nucleotide sequences was sequenced per donor, of which approximately 18% were non-productive. The paper's findings and limits, for the study overall: Because counts were too low, roughly 18 rarely observed V segments, including chromosome 9 orphons, were left out of the earlier analysis of over 550 of the donors. A group of highly shared sequence variants was considered likely to be a technical artifact of the sequencing pipeline. In a later genetic analysis, a missense DCLRE1C variant was associated with V-gene and J-gene trimming of TCR beta chains, and the association was replicated in an independent cohort. In vitro tests confirmed that a few of the cytomegalovirus-associated TCR beta chains recognize cytomegalovirus antigens. A further reported finding was that TCR beta sequences accurately predicted the HLA-A and HLA-B alleles for most subjects in the first cohort. This cohort had only TCR beta chains sequenced, and the lack of alpha or paired-chain data limited which features could be detected. In an earlier analysis of more than 500 of the donors, most TCR beta V segments appeared in productive rearrangements about 87% or about 30% of the time, broadly matching IMGT annotations. The study listed approximately 150 TCR beta chains as associated with cytomegalovirus. According to a later analysis, TCR association rates differed among HLA loci, with DRB1 alleles showing the most associated TCRs and HLA-C alleles showing the fewest. Immune exposure information for the cohort was limited to CMV serostatus. Most TCR sequences were seen in very few donors, while some public TCRs were found in many individuals. When HLA alleles, especially DR and DQ, strongly co-occurred, attributing TCR associations to individual alleles was difficult. HLA typing was unavailable for some donors at each locus, so association tests used only the typed subset. It was suggested by the authors that the approach could potentially be generalized to other disease states and immunological phenotypes. Compared with the approximately 670-donor mean, donors in an Asian-associated ancestry cluster had fewer N-insertions in productive TCRs, according to a later genetic analysis. A later analysis found that HLA-associated TCR beta chains were more clonally expanded and had lower generation probabilities than equally common non-associated chains. Several of the top co-occurrence clusters appeared to be linked to parvovirus B19, influenza, CMV and Epstein-Barr virus, according to a later analysis. The 87-base-pair reads could not distinguish some IMGT-functional V segments, including TRBV6-2 and TRBV6-3, so those segments were excluded. The classifier was reported to diagnose cytomegalovirus status with high specificity and sensitivity in both the original and validation cohorts. According to a later analysis, most CMV-associated TCR beta chains appeared to be HLA-restricted, and the HLA associations seemed to be driven largely by CMV exposure. Specific HLA alleles were associated with roughly 17,000 TCR beta sequences at a false discovery rate of 0.05 in a later analysis. The presence/absence analyses assumed that sequencing depth was roughly uniform across donors, and that assumption may not be true. Linkage disequilibrium might explain the correlated functional status among segregating V segments, but an unknown experimental factor could not be ruled out.

The cohort comprised some 680 healthy bone marrow donors. Cohort members were all nominally healthy when sampled, although unrecorded immune exposures were likely present. The donor was CMV seronegative and belonged to the group of over 300 seronegative cohort members. Each donor provided a peripheral blood sample, and peripheral blood mononuclear cells were used for TCR beta sequencing. Genomic DNA was extracted from the blood cell samples with the Qiagen DNeasy Blood Extraction Kit. Library construction relied on the immunoSEQ multiplex PCR assay. For the multiplex PCR, a mixture combining 60 forward primers for TCR Vbeta segments and 13 reverse primers for TCR Jbeta segments was used. Amplification of the CDR3 region of rearranged TCR beta genes was performed with a multiplex PCR assay on genomic DNA. Amplified TCR beta libraries were sequenced as 87-base-pair reads on the Illumina HiSeq System. From the authors' description of their analysis: Across the 670 or so repertoires, a later analysis counted tens of millions of unique TCR beta chains, 8.5 million to 12 million of which were shared by at least two donors. Raw reads were error-corrected and collapsed into unique sequences with a nearest-neighbor algorithm that merged closely related sequences to remove PCR and sequencing errors. To assign V, D and J gene segments, CDR3 sequences were aligned to IMGT reference sequences. Each retained sequence needed at least a six-nucleotide match to both a V gene segment and a J gene segment. A rearrangement was called productive if the CDR3 had no stop codons and remained in frame with V and J, and every other rearrangement was called non-productive. Following IMGT convention, CDR3 was defined as the stretch from the second conserved V-encoded cysteine to the conserved J-encoded phenylalanine. The earlier analysis of about 590 of the donors excluded sequences that lacked an unambiguous match to a single V gene segment. In an earlier analysis of around 600 of the donors, V segments were called functional above 56.7% productive rearrangements and were called segregating when the between-donor standard deviation exceeded 5%. A statistical classification framework was developed to diagnose cytomegalovirus status using the catalog of TCR beta chain sequences. In a later analysis, V and J genes were assigned by comparing TCR nucleotide sequences against IMGT/GENE-DB human TR gene sequences. A later analysis assigned CDR3 sequences and most-parsimonious VDJ recombination scenarios with the TCRdist pipeline. In a later analysis, each TCR beta chain was defined by its CDR3 amino acid sequence together with its V-gene family, and reads without a unique V-gene family were excluded. In a later analysis, approximately 590 highly shared, low-generation-probability nucleotide sequences were removed to address suspected cross-contamination and a sequencing artifact. A later analysis calculated a clonal expansion index for each public chain from normalized within-repertoire ranks of inferred template counts. In a later analysis, generation probabilities were computed with a VDJ recombination model fitted to out-of-frame rearrangements, and the resulting probabilities were checked against IGoR. A later analysis scored TCR-TCR, TCR-HLA and TCR-CMV co-occurrence with hypergeometric tests, applying a repertoire-size bias correction to TCR pairs. To estimate false discovery rates, a later analysis permuted the HLA or CMV assignments 20 times. In a later analysis, co-occurring TCRs were grouped using DBSCAN, and TCRdist sequence similarity was added for clustering within HLA-allele-positive subsets. Repertoires with fewer than 30,000 or more than 120,000 public chains were left out of co-occurrence clustering, as were about 5 repertoires with anomalous nucleotide sharing. The source is immuneACCESS, and TCRdb retained only in-frame sequences with V and J called. Part of the clones is not carried over; for the studies checked, unresolved V genes explain less than half of this, and the remainder is unexplained. V, J and clone size are taken as reported in that table, and D and trimming were inferred from the DNA itself. For this sample the table gives some 120,000 clones, of which 81% were detected only once. Of the sample, under 5% is held by the ten largest clones.

In regard to this clone: It lacks a known antigen. No base quality values were provided; no much bigger clone lies one nucleotide off.

Its CDR3 holds 16 amino acids, cysteine through phenylalanine. Only CDR3 DNA is held: 48 bases, read in frame from base 1. For CDR1 and CDR2, the germline V gene lists SGHTA and FQGNSA. The germline V end is reduced by 1 base and the J end by 9 bases; junction bases left unmatched: 14. Recombination joined TRBV7-2 with TRBJ2-7; 8 central bases correspond to TRBD2. The source is a woman in her twenties or thirties in good health and CMV-seronegative. Source material: PBMCs. The DNA sequence follows: TGTGCCAGCAGCTTAGATGTTTTAGCGGGACGCTTAACGCAGTACTTC. It codes for CASSLDVLAGRLTQYF.